A single sample is the source of the 26 T cell receptor beta chains below, sequenced in a study of CD8+CD57+ T cells in acquired aplastic anemia. Patients included in sequencing had previously demonstrated CD8+CD57+ cell expansion by flow cytometry. Using genomic DNA as the template, TCR beta VDJ and CDR3 profiling was carried out. Via MiXCR, TCRdb re-called the reads, giving one row per CDR3 protein. The profile shows under 200,000 distinct CDR3 sequences, 40% to 55% of them singletons. Input material: sorted CD4+, CD8+, or CD8+CD57+ T cells (not recorded which) from PBMCs. These receptors were taken from a human donor with aplastic anemia.

The rearrangement links TRBV25-1 to TRBJ2-3; TRBD1 or TRBD2 may be the D gene (5 bases each). Germline values: CDR1 MGHDK, CDR2 SYGVNS. The CDR3 contains 14 residues. Trimming cost V 5 bases and J 2 bases, with 11 bases left between them. The CDR3 region is CASSPGLTTDTQYF. CDR3 coding DNA: TGTGCCAGCAGTCCGGGGCTAACCACAGATACGCAGTATTTT.

The chain carries TRBV11-2 and TRBJ1-2; TRBD1 matches 7 bases. CDR1 is SGHAT and CDR2 is FQNNGV in the germline V gene. The CDR3 sequence is 15 residues long. The junction had 9 bases not matched to a gene; V was cut back by 1 base and J by 7 bases. The CDR3 here is CASSLGGTVPGGYTF. As DNA, the CDR3 is TGTGCCAGCAGCTTAGGGGGGACAGTCCCTGGTGGCTACACCTTC.

The table lists this clonotype with a few counts. This rearrangement joins TRBV29-1 to TRBJ1-2; D may be TRBD1 (5 bases). This CDR3 spans 14 amino acids. Trimming pared 3 bases from V and 7 bases from J, leaving 18 bases between. CDR1 and CDR2 (germline): SQVTM, ANQGSEA. CDR3 amino acids: CSVEVWQGGGGYTF. CDR3 DNA sequence: TGCAGCGTTGAGGTCTGGCAGGGAGGAGGTGGCTACACCTTC.

The CDR3 nucleotides read TGTGCCAGCAGCTTGGGACTAGCGGGAGGTCACACAGATACGCAGTATTTT. The encoded protein is CASSLGLAGGHTDTQYF. The chain employs TRBV11-1 and TRBJ2-3; 15 nucleotides align to TRBD2. The V and J ends lost 3 bases and 2 bases, in that order; junction bases with no gene match: 3. The CDR3 has 17 amino acids. In germline, CDR1 is SGHAT, CDR2 FQDESV (reference sequence).

This chain links TRBV19 with TRBJ1-2; D unclear. The length of the CDR3 is 12 residues. V shed 7 bases and J shed 4 bases, with 10 bases lying between them. Germline CDR1 is LNHDA and CDR2 is SQIVND (reference sequence). This CDR3 reads CASTGTGYGYTF. In DNA form, the CDR3 reads TGTGCCAGTACAGGAACTGGCTATGGCTACACCTTC.

The chain couples TRBV7-6 to TRBJ2-1; 8 nucleotides agree with TRBD2. The CDR3 runs 18 residues. V gave up 4 bases and J gave up 7 bases; unmatched junction bases: 18. Germline-derived CDR1 and CDR2 are SGHVS and FNYEAQ. CDR3 bases: TGTGCCAGCAGCTCAGAATCTCTACTAGCGGTTTTATTAAATGAGCAGTTCTTC. Translation gives CASSSESLLAVLLNEQFF. The entire variable domain, with the rest obtained from reference TRBV7-6 and TRBJ2-1, is as follows: GAGVSQSPRYKVTKRGQDVALRCDPISGHVSLYWYRQALGQGPEFLTYFNYEAQQDKSGLPNDRFSAERPEGSISTLTIQRTEQRDSAMYRCASSSESLLAVLLNEQFFGPGTRLTVL.

This chain joins TRBV10-3 and TRBJ1-5; TRBD1 might be the D (5 bases). The CDR3 consists of 14 residues. V lost 2 bases, J lost 1 base, and 6 bases lay in between. Germline CDR1 is ENHRY and CDR2 is SYGVKD. The CDR3 protein is CAISERDSNQPQHF. The CDR3 DNA is TGTGCCATCAGTGAGCGGGACAGCAATCAGCCCCAGCATTTT.

In DNA form, the CDR3 reads TGTGCCTCAAAGGGGACTAGCGGGATGGATGAGCAGTTCTTC. Translating gives CASKGTSGMDEQFF. The chain carries TRBV19 and TRBJ2-1, with 13 bases matching TRBD2. Trimming at V came to 11 bases and at J to 8 bases, leaving 9 bases not matched to a gene. CDR3 size: 14 residues. CDR1 and CDR2 from the germline V gene are LNHDA and SQIVND (reference sequence).

V usage is TRBV29-1 and J usage is TRBJ1-2; the D gene is possibly TRBD1 (5 bases). Germline V gene lookup returns CDR1 SQVTM and CDR2 ANQGSEA. Trimming stripped 3 bases from V and 6 bases from J, with 5 bases between. This CDR3 spans 10 amino acids. CDR3 nucleotide sequence: TGCAGCGTTGACAGGGATGGCTACACCTTC. Translating gives CSVDRDGYTF.

The table lists this clonotype with many counts. V is TRBV7-3 and J is TRBJ1-1; TRBD1 matches 9 bases. CDR3 length: 15 residues. CDR1 SGHTA and CDR2 FQGTGA come from the germline V gene. V was clipped by 5 bases and J by 4 bases; unmatched bases: 8. CDR3 DNA sequence: TGTGCCAGCAGCCCGGGACAGGGCGTTGGCACTGAAGCTTTCTTT. This sequence encodes CASSPGQGVGTEAFF.

This clonotype was observed many times. This rearrangement joins TRBV3-1 to TRBJ2-7; D ambiguous. Germline CDR1 is LGHDT and CDR2 is YNNKEL (reference sequence). V dropped 4 bases and J dropped 7 bases, with 8 bases sitting between them. The CDR3 extends over 11 amino acids. The CDR3, as DNA: TGTGCCAGCAGCCTGGTACGGGAGCAGTACTTC. Protein: CASSLVREQYF.

This clonotype was picked up a small number of times. The chain employs TRBV30 and TRBJ2-7; TRBD2 matches at 14 bases. Germline V gene lookup returns CDR1 GTSNPN and CDR2 SVGIG (reference sequence). J lost 2 bases, V lost 2 bases, and 11 bases had no gene match. This CDR3 has 18 amino acids. The CDR3 DNA reads as TGTGCCTGGAGTTCGACTAGCGGGAGGGCCAGCCTTCCCTACGAGCAGTACTTC. This translates into CAWSSTSGRASLPYEQYF.

This clonotype was counted many times. The chain uses TRBV5-4 and TRBJ1-1, with D maybe TRBD1 (5 bases). This CDR3 contains 13 residues. V was cut by 4 bases and J by 1 base, with 8 bases left in between. The germline CDR1 and CDR2 sequences are SGHNT and YYREEE (reference sequence). CDR3 nucleotide sequence: TGTGCCAGCAGCCCCGGACAGAACACTGAAGCTTTCTTT. Protein: CASSPGQNTEAFF.

This clonotype was counted a few times. This chain uses TRBV25-1 with TRBJ1-4, with D hard to call. V dropped 1 base and J dropped 11 bases, with 14 bases sitting between them. This CDR3 spans 14 amino acids. The germline CDR1 and CDR2 sequences are MGHDK and SYGVNS. The CDR3 DNA reads as TGTGCCAGCAGTGAATTCGGCAGAATGGACAAACTGTTTTTT. Amino acids: CASSEFGRMDKLFF.

The rearrangement links TRBV10-3 to TRBJ1-1, with a possible D match to TRBD1 (5 bases). Trimming stripped 8 bases from V and 8 bases from J, with 12 bases between. This CDR3 region has 11 residues. Looked up from germline, CDR1 is ENHRY and CDR2 is SYGVKD. CDR3 amino acids: CAIGFRTEAFF. CDR3 DNA: TGTGCCATCGGATTTCGGACAGAAGCTTTCTTT.

This clonotype was observed many times. The V and J genes are TRBV11-3 and TRBJ2-7; no firm D call. The CDR3 spans 11 residues. Trimming took off 2 bases at V and 6 bases at J, with 5 bases between the two ends. Germline V gene sequence: CDR1 SGHNT, CDR2 YENEEA. The CDR3 spells CASSLLSEQYF. In DNA, the CDR3 is TGTGCCAGCAGCTTACTATCCGAGCAGTACTTC.

The chain uses TRBV20-1 and TRBJ1-5; no clear D gene. Germline V lookup: CDR1 DFQATT, CDR2 SNEGSKA (reference sequence). CDR3 size: 13 residues. V lost 4 bases and J 6 bases, leaving 13 bases between the germline ends. CDR3 protein: CSANDGHGQPQHF. CDR3 nucleotide sequence: TGCAGTGCTAACGACGGGCACGGTCAGCCCCAGCATTTT.

This clonotype was recorded at least ten times. The J gene is TRBJ2-3, the V gene TRBV14; possible D gene TRBD1, 5 bases. The germline V gene encodes CDR1 SGHDN and CDR2 FVKESK. Trimming removed 2 bases at V and 2 bases at J, with 11 bases between. CDR3 length equals 15 residues. For the CDR3, the DNA is TGTGCCAGCAGCCAAAACTGGGGCGCCACAGATACGCAGTATTTT. As protein: CASSQNWGATDTQYF.

This chain's CDR3 is CASSVDGGANNGELFF. The CDR3 DNA reads as TGTGCCAGCAGCGTAGACGGGGGAGCGAATAACGGGGAGCTGTTTTTT. The V gene is TRBV9, the J gene TRBJ2-2, with D tentatively TRBD2 (6 bases). CDR1 and CDR2 from the germline V gene are SGDLS and YYNGEE. V lost 0 bases and J lost 7, with 16 bases in between. CDR3 length: 16 residues.

V usage is TRBV19 and J usage is TRBJ1-1; D remains unclear. V lost 0 bases to trimming and J lost 7 bases, with 15 bases between them. This CDR3 comprises 15 residues. Germline V CDR1 and CDR2: LNHDA, SQIVND (reference sequence). CDR3 nucleotide sequence: TGTGCCAGTAGTATAGAAGTGGGAGGGCCTGGTGAAGCTTTCTTT. Translating it yields CASSIEVGGPGEAFF.

The chain uses TRBV2 and TRBJ2-3; D gene uncertain. This CDR3 has 10 residues. Germline V gene lookup returns CDR1 SNHLY and CDR2 FYNNEI. V was clipped by 8 bases and J by 8 bases, with 8 bases between them. CDR3 protein: CASLLGTQYF. CDR3 nucleotide sequence: TGTGCCAGCCTATTAGGTACGCAGTATTTT.

V is TRBV24-1 and J is TRBJ1-2; D is possibly TRBD1 (5 bases). V lost 7 bases to trimming and J lost 3 bases, with 14 bases between them. The CDR3 runs to 14 residues. The germline gives CDR1 KGHDR, CDR2 SFDVKD. The CDR3 sequence is CATRTAGPHYGYTF. For the CDR3, the DNA is TGTGCCACCAGGACCGCGGGACCTCACTATGGCTACACCTTC.

This clonotype was seen a handful of times. The V and J genes are TRBV6-1 and TRBJ1-1, with D unclear. The CDR3 is 12 residues long. CDR1 is MNHNS and CDR2 is SASEGT in the germline V gene. The V and J ends lost 5 bases and 1 base respectively, with 5 bases between them. The CDR3 region is CASSRGNTEAFF. CDR3 sequence (DNA): TGTGCCAGCAGTCGCGGGAACACTGAAGCTTTCTTT.

There are a few counts of this clonotype. The V call is TRBV3-1, the J call TRBJ1-1; D call uncertain. The CDR3 loop spans 12 amino acids. Trimming shortened V by 4 bases and J by 8 bases, and 11 bases separated the two germline ends. Germline V gene lookup returns CDR1 LGHDT and CDR2 YNNKEL (reference sequence). CDR3 loop: CASSRIRGEAFF. DNA for the CDR3: TGTGCCAGCAGCCGAATACGTGGAGAAGCTTTCTTT. Variable domain in full (rest from reference TRBV3-1 and TRBJ1-1): DTAVSQTPKYLVTQMGNDKSIKCEQNLGHDTMYWYKQDSKKFLKIMFSYNNKELIINETVPNRFSPKSPDKAHLNLHINSLELGDSAVYFCASSRIRGEAFFGQGTRLTVV.

Remarks on this clonotype: This sequence may be a read error, since a much larger clone differs from it by one base. Here the CDR3 DNA reads TGTGCCAGCAGTCACGCCCTTAATAACTATGGCTACACCTTC. This gives the protein CASSHALNNYGYTF. The V and J genes are TRBV6-1 and TRBJ1-2, with D unresolved. CDR1 is MNHNS and CDR2 is SASEGT in the germline V gene. This CDR3 has 14 amino acids. V dropped 5 bases and J dropped 1 base, with 11 bases sitting between them.

The V gene is TRBV20-1, the J gene TRBJ1-1; D uncertain. V was shortened by 6 bases and J by 1 base, with 12 bases between the two germline ends. CDR3 size: 13 residues. Germline CDR1 reads DFQATT; CDR2 reads SNEGSKA (reference sequence). CDR3 loop: CSATWERNTEAFF. In DNA form, the CDR3 reads TGCAGTGCGACCTGGGAAAGGAACACTGAAGCTTTCTTT.